This T cell receptor (beta chain) is from a study of low-dose radiotherapy and immunotherapy resistance in tumors. About the study: Over 26 weeks, cohort 2 got 1 Gy every two weeks, reaching 13 Gy. Starting cycle 1 day 1, oral aspirin 300 mg was given daily for four cycles.

CDR1 is SGHDT, CDR2 YYEEEE, per germline. The CDR3 loop spans 14 amino acids. Unmatched junction bases numbered 2, after V lost 0 bases and J lost 5 bases. TRAV and TRBV primers primed cDNA for both TCRalpha and TCRbeta. TCR amplification involved about 20 PCR cycles with a constant-region primer and V-primer adapter. In vitro transcription amplified the mRNA that had been isolated. Via MiXCR, TCRdb re-called the reads, giving one row per CDR3 protein. Here the sample spans about 11,000 distinct CDR3 sequences, approximately 55% being singletons. Patients qualified if they had advanced solid tumors that lacked tumor-infiltrating lymphocytes. This clonotype was detected a few times.

This clonotype was obtained from a human donor with advanced metastatic prostate, ovarian, gallbladder or colorectal cancer (not recorded which). This table probably holds off-target reads from a library built for another chain. V gene TRBV5-6 combines with J gene TRBJ2-7; TRBD2 matches 10 bases. This chain's CDR3 is CASSLGLAGDEQYF. The CDR3, as DNA: TGTGCCAGCAGCTTGGGGCTAGCGGGAGACGAGCAGTACTTC.